A single sample gave rise to the 16 T cell receptor beta chains below, sequenced in a study of blood T cell repertoires in COVID-19. The assay was immunoSEQ multiplex PCR, and TCRdb's table has in-frame clones only and misses some. This sample yields some 100,000 clones, of which roughly 80% are seen a single time; about 18% belongs to the top ten. Sequenced sample: peripheral blood. The origin of the receptors is an older woman with acute or convalescent COVID-19.

The chain uses TRBV9 and TRBJ1-4; tentative D call: TRBD1 (5 bases). CDR1 SGDLS and CDR2 YYNGEE come from the germline V gene. Trimming left V 5 bases short and J 5 bases short, with 13 bases between. The CDR3 totals 14 residues. CDR3 coding DNA: TGTGCCAGCAGTGCAGGGATTATCAATGAAAAACTGTTTTTT. Amino acids: CASSAGIINEKLFF.

The chain is built from TRBV19 and TRBJ1-2; TRBD1 matches 7 bases. CDR3 size: 14 residues. Germline lookup yields CDR1 LNHDA and CDR2 SQIVND (reference sequence). The junction had 8 bases not matched to a gene; V was cut back by 6 bases and J by 4 bases. The CDR3, as DNA: TGTGCCAGTAGAACCGCGGACAGGAGCTATGGCTACACCTTC. This codes for CASRTADRSYGYTF.

The chain is built from TRBV10-3 and TRBJ1-6; D is possibly TRBD1 (5 bases). This CDR3 spans 14 amino acids. V lost 4 bases, J lost 7 bases, and 11 bases lay in between. Germline V lookup: CDR1 ENHRY, CDR2 SYGVKD. The CDR3 loop is CAISATGRNSPLHF. In nucleotides, the CDR3 is TGTGCCATCAGTGCTACAGGCAGAAATTCACCCCTCCACTTT.

V gene TRBV7-2 combines with J gene TRBJ1-1; D gene uncertain. This CDR3 spans 13 amino acids. Germline V gene data show CDR1 as SGHTA and CDR2 as FQGNSA. Trimming removed 3 bases from V and 2 bases from J, with 7 bases in between. CDR3 sequence reads: CASSFGDNTEAFF. Here the CDR3 DNA reads TGTGCCAGCAGCTTCGGGGATAACACTGAAGCTTTCTTT.

This clone has a handful of counts. The rearrangement links TRBV30 to TRBJ1-3, with D hard to call. Germline CDR1 is GTSNPN and CDR2 is SVGIG (reference sequence). Trimming shortened V by 3 bases and J by 0 bases, and 12 bases separated the two germline ends. The CDR3 has 15 amino acids. This CDR3 reads CAWSAIRVSGNTIYF. CDR3 nucleotides: TGTGCCTGGAGCGCAATCCGAGTCTCTGGAAACACCATATATTTT.

The chain recombines TRBV6-5 with TRBJ1-6; TRBD1 might be the D (5 bases). The germline V gene has CDR1 MNHEY and CDR2 SVGAGI. The CDR3 is 14 amino acids. Between the trimmed V and J ends, which lost 8 bases and 10 bases, there was a span of 18 bases. In DNA, the CDR3 is TGTGCCAGCGGGGACGGGGGACTAAACTCACCCCTCCACTTT. Translation gives CASGDGGLNSPLHF.

This chain joins TRBV6-2 or TRBV6-3 and TRBJ2-6; no definite D call. From germline, CDR1 is MNHEY and CDR2 SVGEGT. The V end lost 0 bases, the J end lost 2 bases, and 11 bases lay between the germline ends. This CDR3 is 17 amino acids long. The CDR3 bases are TGTGCCAGCAGTTACTCGGTATTGGCAGCTGGGGCCAACGTCCTGACTTTC. Encoded protein: CASSYSVLAAGANVLTF.

The chain links TRBV10-1 to TRBJ2-5; weak D call: TRBD2 (5 bases). V was pared by 8 bases and J by 4 bases, with 8 bases between. CDR1 and CDR2 (germline): WNHNN, SYGVQD (reference sequence). The CDR3 extends over 11 amino acids. The CDR3: CASAEGETQYF. The CDR3 bases are TGCGCCAGCGCCGAGGGAGAGACCCAGTACTTC.

This rearrangement joins TRBV7-2 to TRBJ2-1; D uncertain. Trimming left V 6 bases short and J 0 bases short, with 12 bases between. This CDR3 has 15 residues. Germline values: CDR1 SGHTA, CDR2 FQGNSA. Here the CDR3 reads CASSSVSSSYNEQFF. In DNA, the CDR3 is TGTGCCAGCAGTTCGGTTTCGAGCTCCTACAATGAGCAGTTCTTC.

The chain is built from TRBV13 and TRBJ2-1; the match to TRBD2 covers 11 bases. The CDR3 has 15 amino acids. Germline loops: CDR1 PRHDT, CDR2 FYEKMQ (reference sequence). V lost 5 bases, J lost 8 bases, and 8 bases stayed unmatched. The CDR3 loop reads CASSLLAGGRDEQFF. The CDR3 bases are TGTGCCAGCAGCCTATTAGCGGGGGGGCGCGATGAGCAGTTCTTC.

The rearrangement uses TRBV30 and TRBJ2-7; no clear D. Trimming took off 0 bases at V and 2 bases at J, with 14 bases between the two ends. The CDR3 totals 15 residues. Germline CDR1 and CDR2: GTSNPN and SVGIG (reference sequence). CDR3 amino acids: CAWSVDPSGPYEQYF. The CDR3 bases are TGTGCCTGGAGTGTAGACCCCTCAGGTCCCTACGAGCAGTACTTC.

This sequence joins TRBV2 and TRBJ1-2, with a weak D call TRBD1 (5 bases). V gave up 3 bases and J gave up 5 bases, with 7 bases separating them. Germline V gives CDR1 SNHLY, CDR2 FYNNEI. This CDR3 is 12 amino acids long. The CDR3 spells CASSESGYGYTF. The CDR3 nucleotides read TGTGCCAGCAGTGAGTCAGGGTATGGCTACACCTTC. Complete variable domain (other parts from reference TRBV2 and TRBJ1-2): EPEVTQTPSHQVTQMGQEVILRCVPISNHLYFYWYRQILGQKVEFLVSFYNNEISEKSEIFDDQFSVERPDGSNFTLKIRSTKLEDSAMYFCASSESGYGYTFGSGTRLTVV.

V and J are TRBV3-1 (or the pseudogene TRBV3-2) and TRBJ1-1; D perhaps matches TRBD1 (5 bases). The CDR3 sequence is 15 residues long. CDR1 and CDR2 (germline): LGHDT, YNNKEL (reference sequence). V lost 0 bases and J lost 5, with 13 bases in between. As DNA, the CDR3 is TGTGCCAGCAGCCAAGAGCCTGGGGGGGGGACTGAAGCTTTCTTT. Protein: CASSQEPGGGTEAFF.

The chain employs TRBV28 and TRBJ2-3, with D unclear. The CDR3 totals 13 residues. Per the germline V gene, CDR1 is MDHEN and CDR2 is SYDVKM. Trimming removed 1 base from V and 7 bases from J, with 9 bases in between. CDR3 nucleotides: TGTGCCAGCAGTTTATTAAGAGGTAATACGCAGTATTTT. It yields the protein CASSLLRGNTQYF.

The rearrangement uses TRBV28 and TRBJ2-1; D is possibly TRBD2 (6 bases). V dropped 7 bases and J dropped 0 bases, with 10 bases sitting between them. The CDR3 has 14 residues. In germline, CDR1 is MDHEN, CDR2 SYDVKM. The CDR3 region is CASTAGGSYNEQFF. DNA of the CDR3: TGTGCCAGCACCGCCGGGGGCTCCTACAATGAGCAGTTCTTC.

The rearrangement links TRBV5-6 to TRBJ2-3, with TRBD1 matching 11 bases. CDR3 length: 15 amino acids. Germline trimming cut 5 bases from V and 3 bases from J; bases unmatched to any gene: 5. Germline lookup yields CDR1 SGHDT and CDR2 YYEEEE. The CDR3 loop is CASSGTGGWTDTQYF. The CDR3 nucleotides read TGTGCCAGCAGTGGGACAGGGGGTTGGACAGATACGCAGTATTTT.